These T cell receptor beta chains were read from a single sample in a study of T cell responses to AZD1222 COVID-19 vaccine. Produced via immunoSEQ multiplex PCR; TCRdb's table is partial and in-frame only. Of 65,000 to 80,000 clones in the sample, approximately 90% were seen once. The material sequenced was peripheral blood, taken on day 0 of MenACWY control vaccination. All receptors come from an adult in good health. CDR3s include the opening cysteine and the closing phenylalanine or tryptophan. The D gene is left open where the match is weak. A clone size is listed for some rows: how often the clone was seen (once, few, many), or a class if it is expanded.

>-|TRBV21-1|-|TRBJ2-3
TGTGCCAGCAGCAAACCAGGGGGCAACAGCACAGATACGCAGTATTTT
CASSKPGGNSTDTQYF
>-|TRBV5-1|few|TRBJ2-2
TGCGCCAGCATGACAATGAACACCGGGGAGCTGTTTTTT
CASMTMNTGELFF
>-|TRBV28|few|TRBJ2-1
TGTGCCAGCAGTTTTTCCTGGGGGGCCCCCTACAATGAGCAGTTCTTC
CASSFSWGAPYNEQFF
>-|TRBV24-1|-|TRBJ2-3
TGTGCCACCAGCATCCCAGGGTTGGATACGCAGTATTTT
CATSIPGLDTQYF
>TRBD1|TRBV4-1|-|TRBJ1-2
TGCGCCAGCAGCCCTGAAGGGACAGGCACCTATGGCTACACCTTC
CASSPEGTGTYGYTF
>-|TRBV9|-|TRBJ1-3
TGTGCCAGCAGCCAACTGAGCTCTGGAAACACCATATATTTT
CASSQLSSGNTIYF
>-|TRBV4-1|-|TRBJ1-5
TGCGCCAGCAGCCAGCAACCCGGGGATAGCAATCAGCCCCAGCATTTT
CASSQQPGDSNQPQHF
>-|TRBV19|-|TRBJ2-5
TGTGCCAGTAGTATAGTTTGGGGCGGAGAGACCCAGTACTTC
CASSIVWGGETQYF
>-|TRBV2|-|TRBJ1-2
TGTGCCAGCAGTTCGGACAATAACTATGGCTACACCTTC
CASSSDNNYGYTF
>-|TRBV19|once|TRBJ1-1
TGTGCCAGTAACCCGTCCCAGGGAAACACTGAAGCTTTCTTT
CASNPSQGNTEAFF
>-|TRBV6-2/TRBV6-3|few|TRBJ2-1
TGTGCCAGCAGTTATGCCGAGTACAATGAGCAGTTCTTC
CASSYAEYNEQFF
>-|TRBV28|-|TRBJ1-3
TGTGCCAGCAGTATAGACATCAGGGCCATAGTCTCTGGAAACACCATATATTTT
CASSIDIRAIVSGNTIYF
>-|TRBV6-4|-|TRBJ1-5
TGTGCCAGCAGTGACTCGGGGTTCGGAGGTCCCGTCGCCTCTAGCAATCAGCCCCAGCATTTT
CASSDSGFGGPVASSNQPQHF
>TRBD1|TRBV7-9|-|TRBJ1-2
TGTGCCAGCAGCCAAACCTCGCGGGACAGCCGCTATGGCTACACCTTC
CASSQTSRDSRYGYTF
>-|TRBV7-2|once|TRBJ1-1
TGTGCCAGCAGCTTAATGGCCACTGAAGCTTTCTTT
CASSLMATEAFF
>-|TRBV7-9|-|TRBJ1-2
TGTGCCAGCAGCGACCGGGACACCTCTTGGGGCTACACCTTC
CASSDRDTSWGYTF
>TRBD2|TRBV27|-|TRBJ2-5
TGTGCCAGCGGCGGGAGTAGTGGGACCCAGTACTTC
CASGGSSGTQYF
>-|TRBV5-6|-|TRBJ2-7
TGTGCCAGCAGCCCGGGACATCTCAGCTCCTACGAGCAGTACTTC
CASSPGHLSSYEQYF
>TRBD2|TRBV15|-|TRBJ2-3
TGTGCCACCAGCAGAGCGATAGGCGGGGGGGCCAGGGATACGCAGTATTTT
CATSRAIGGGARDTQYF
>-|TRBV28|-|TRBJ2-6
TGTGCCAGCAGTTTAGTCAGAACAAGCTCTGGGGCCAACGTCCTGACTTTC
CASSLVRTSSGANVLTF
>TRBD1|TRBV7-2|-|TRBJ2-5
TGTGCCAGCACGGACAGGGTGGGGGAGACCCAGTACTTC
CASTDRVGETQYF
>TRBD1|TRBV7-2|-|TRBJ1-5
TGTGCCAGCAGCCTTAGATCCGGGACAGGGGGCAGTCAGCCCCAGCATTTT
CASSLRSGTGGSQPQHF
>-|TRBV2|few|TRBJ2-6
TGTGCCAGCACGGGCTCTGGGGCCAACGTCCTGACTTTC
CASTGSGANVLTF
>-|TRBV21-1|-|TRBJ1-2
TGTGCCAGCAGCAAAGAGGGGTCTATGGGAATTAACTATGGCTACACCTTC
CASSKEGSMGINYGYTF
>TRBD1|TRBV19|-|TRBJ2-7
TGTGCCAGTAGTACCTGGGACAGGGTGGACTCCTACGAGCAGTACTTC
CASSTWDRVDSYEQYF
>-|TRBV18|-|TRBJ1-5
TGTGCCAGCTCACGCTCCGGGACACAGCCCCAGCATTTT
CASSRSGTQPQHF
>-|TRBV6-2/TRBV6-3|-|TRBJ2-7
TGTGCCAGCAGTGCCAGACAGGTAGGCGCTAAAGAGCAGTACTTC
CASSARQVGAKEQYF
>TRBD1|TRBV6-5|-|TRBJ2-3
TGTGCCAGCAGTCGCCCGGGACAGAGCACAGATACGCAGTATTTT
CASSRPGQSTDTQYF
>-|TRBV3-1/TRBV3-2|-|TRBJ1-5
TGTGCCAGCAGCCAAGGTACGGAACCCAATCAGCCCCAGCATTTT
CASSQGTEPNQPQHF
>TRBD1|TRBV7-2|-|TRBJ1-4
TGTGCCAGCAGCTCACTCTACAGGGGTTCGACTGAAAAACTGTTTTTT
CASSSLYRGSTEKLFF
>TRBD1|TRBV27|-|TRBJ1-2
TGTGCCAGCACTGGGGGGGGTGGGACAGGGGTTCATGGCTACACCTTC
CASTGGGGTGVHGYTF
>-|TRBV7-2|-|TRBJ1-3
TGTGCCAGCAGCTCCGACCCCCACAACACCATATATTTT
CASSSDPHNTIYF
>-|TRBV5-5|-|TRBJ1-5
TGTGCCAGCAGCTTGGCGGCAGGGAGTCAGCCCCAGCATTTT
CASSLAAGSQPQHF
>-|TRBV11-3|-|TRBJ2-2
TGTGCCAGCGGGCGGTCGAACACCGGGGAGCTGTTTTTT
CASGRSNTGELFF
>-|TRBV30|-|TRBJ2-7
TGTGCCTGGAGTGTACTTAGGACAGAAGCCTACGAGCAGTACTTC
CAWSVLRTEAYEQYF
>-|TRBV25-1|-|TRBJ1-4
TGTGCCAGCAGTGGGGTGCGACAGAATGAAAAACTGTTTTTT
CASSGVRQNEKLFF
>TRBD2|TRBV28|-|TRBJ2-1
TGTGCCAGCAGCCTCACTAGCGGGAGAAACAATGAGCAGTTCTTC
CASSLTSGRNNEQFF
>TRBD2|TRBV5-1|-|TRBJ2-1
TGCGCCAGCAGCTTGCTTCGAGCGGGGGGTTACAATGAGCAGTTCTTC
CASSLLRAGGYNEQFF
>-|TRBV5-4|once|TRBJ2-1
TGTGCCAGCAGCTGGACAGGAGCGGGTACCTACAATGAGCAGTTCTTC
CASSWTGAGTYNEQFF
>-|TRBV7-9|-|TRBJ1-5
TGTGCCAGCAGCTTAGTAACTGGCCAGCCCCAGCATTTT
CASSLVTGQPQHF